The rows below give T cell receptor beta chains drawn from one sample of a study of monozygotic twins with cystic fibrosis. Repertoires were generated with immunoSEQ multiplex PCR, while TCRdb's copy carries only in-frame clones and drops some. The sample has approximately 25,000 clones; approximately 90% are singletons. The sample comprised blood. The receptors shown here come from a girl aged 2-10 years with cystic fibrosis. CDR3s include the opening cysteine and the closing phenylalanine or tryptophan. D genes are given only for firm matches. Clone size, where shown, is once, few, many, or a class for clones that have expanded.

v_call	clone_size	j_call	d_call	cdr3_aa	cdr3_nt
TRBV2	-	TRBJ1-1	-	CASSQLWGDTEAFF	TGTGCCAGCAGCCAGCTGTGGGGGGATACTGAAGCTTTCTTT
TRBV19	-	TRBJ2-7	-	CASSIESDSYEQYF	TGTGCCAGTAGTATAGAGTCGGATTCCTACGAGCAGTACTTC
TRBV5-1	-	TRBJ2-7	TRBD1	CASSPGTGRWYEQYF	TGCGCCAGCAGCCCGGGGACAGGGAGATGGTACGAGCAGTACTTC
TRBV30	-	TRBJ1-3	-	CAWIGHNSGNTIYF	TGTGCCTGGATTGGACATAACTCTGGAAACACCATATATTTT
TRBV27	-	TRBJ1-1	-	CASSLYGTEAFF	TGTGCCAGCAGTTTATACGGTACTGAAGCTTTCTTT
TRBV5-8	once	TRBJ2-7	-	CASSLVRGYEQYF	TGTGCCAGCAGCTTGGTGAGGGGTTACGAGCAGTACTTC
TRBV7-8	-	TRBJ2-7	-	CASSSGDAYEQYF	TGTGCCAGCAGCTCCGGTGACGCCTACGAGCAGTACTTC
TRBV18	few	TRBJ1-1	-	CASSPVSRDPNTEAFF	TGTGCCAGCTCACCCGTATCAAGGGATCCGAACACTGAAGCTTTCTTT
TRBV20-1	-	TRBJ2-7	-	CSGQQGYEQYF	TGCAGTGGCCAACAGGGTTACGAGCAGTACTTC
TRBV5-1	once	TRBJ1-2	-	CASSLGGGEDYGYTF	TGCGCCAGCAGCTTGGGAGGGGGAGAGGACTATGGCTACACCTTC
TRBV5-6	-	TRBJ2-1	TRBD2	CASSTSGGLNEQFF	TGTGCCAGCAGCACTAGCGGGGGGCTGAATGAGCAGTTCTTC
TRBV7-8	-	TRBJ2-5	-	CASGGVQETQYF	TGTGCCAGCGGTGGCGTACAAGAGACCCAGTACTTC
TRBV2	-	TRBJ2-7	-	CASGPGAGTYEQYF	TGTGCCAGCGGCCCGGGGGCGGGAACCTACGAGCAGTACTTC
TRBV5-1	-	TRBJ2-1	-	CASRFQGAYNEQFF	TGCGCCAGCAGATTCCAGGGAGCCTACAATGAGCAGTTCTTC
TRBV5-3	-	TRBJ1-6	TRBD1	CARSLLGQDNSPLHF	TGTGCCAGAAGCTTGTTGGGACAGGATAATTCACCCCTCCACTTT
TRBV11-2	few	TRBJ1-3	-	CASSLVTAGNTIYF	TGTGCCAGCAGCTTAGTGACGGCTGGAAACACCATATATTTT
TRBV4-3	-	TRBJ2-7	TRBD1	CASSQGTGPLYEQYF	TGCGCCAGCAGCCAAGGGACAGGGCCCCTCTACGAGCAGTACTTC
TRBV4-1	-	TRBJ1-2	TRBD1	CASSQTPGQGDPSYGYTF	TGCGCCAGCAGCCAGACGCCGGGACAGGGGGATCCGTCTTATGGCTACACCTTC
TRBV15	-	TRBJ1-6	TRBD1	CATRVEDRDSSPLHF	TGTGCCACCAGGGTCGAGGACAGGGATTCTTCACCCCTCCACTTT
TRBV19	few	TRBJ1-1	-	CASSMSGANTEAFF	TGTGCCAGTAGTATGTCAGGGGCCAACACTGAAGCTTTCTTT
TRBV27	-	TRBJ2-5	TRBD2	CASSPRGTSGGALVETQYF	TGTGCCAGCAGTCCCCGAGGGACTAGCGGGGGGGCTTTGGTCGAGACCCAGTACTTC
TRBV9	-	TRBJ1-2	TRBD1	CASTGQLNYGYTF	TGTGCCAGCACGGGACAGCTTAACTATGGCTACACCTTC
TRBV5-1	-	TRBJ2-1	-	CASRPPARNEQFF	TGCGCCAGCAGACCCCCTGCAAGGAATGAGCAGTTCTTC
TRBV6-5	-	TRBJ2-1	TRBD1	CASSPTDRDNEQFF	TGTGCCAGCAGTCCAACGGACAGGGACAATGAGCAGTTCTTC
TRBV19	-	TRBJ2-1	-	CASSISGGPYNEQFF	TGTGCCAGTAGTATATCTGGGGGGCCCTACAATGAGCAGTTCTTC
TRBV15	-	TRBJ1-1	TRBD1	CATSREDRGNTEAFF	TGTGCCACCAGCAGAGAAGACAGGGGGAACACTGAAGCTTTCTTT
TRBV15	-	TRBJ2-6	-	CATSPTHSGANVLTF	TGTGCCACCAGCCCGACACACTCTGGGGCCAACGTCCTGACTTTC
TRBV15	-	TRBJ2-5	-	CATSRDYGEGKTQYF	TGTGCCACCAGCAGAGATTATGGGGAAGGGAAGACCCAGTACTTC
TRBV19	-	TRBJ2-1	-	CASSMTESSYNEQFF	TGTGCCAGTAGTATGACCGAAAGCTCCTACAATGAGCAGTTCTTC
TRBV18	-	TRBJ2-3	-	CASSLGPGQGTDTQYF	TGTGCCAGCTCGCTCGGACCGGGACAAGGCACAGATACGCAGTATTTT
TRBV5-4	-	TRBJ2-3	TRBD2	CASSVTGTRYTDTQYF	TGTGCCAGCAGCGTTACCGGGACTAGATACACAGATACGCAGTATTTT
TRBV9	few	TRBJ1-5	-	CASSVAGDQPQHF	TGTGCCAGCAGCGTAGCGGGGGATCAGCCCCAGCATTTT
TRBV10-3	-	TRBJ2-3	-	CATSWGAQDTQYF	TGTGCCACCAGTTGGGGGGCGCAGGATACGCAGTATTTT
TRBV5-1	-	TRBJ1-1	-	CASSLVTALDTEAFF	TGCGCCAGCAGCTTGGTAACCGCCCTAGACACTGAAGCTTTCTTT
TRBV18	-	TRBJ2-7	TRBD1	CASSPDRGGSYEQYF	TGTGCCAGCTCACCTGACAGGGGAGGCTCCTACGAGCAGTACTTC
TRBV5-1	-	TRBJ1-1	-	CASSLEGGITEAFF	TGCGCCAGCAGCCTGGAGGGGGGGATCACTGAAGCTTTCTTT
TRBV20-1	-	TRBJ1-2	-	CSRGGWNGYTF	TGCAGCCGAGGGGGATGGAATGGCTACACCTTC
TRBV15	-	TRBJ2-7	TRBD2	CATSRDRPEQRGDYEQYF	TGTGCCACCAGCAGAGATCGGCCCGAGCAGCGGGGTGACTACGAGCAGTACTTC
TRBV19	-	TRBJ2-2	TRBD2	CASITSGMNTGELFF	TGTGCCAGTATCACTAGCGGGATGAACACCGGGGAGCTGTTTTTT
TRBV7-8	-	TRBJ1-1	TRBD1	CASSLVGRQGLFLEAFF	TGTGCCAGCAGCTTAGTGGGGCGACAGGGTTTGTTTTTAGAAGCTTTCTTT